What follows are 25 T cell receptor beta chains derived from one specimen sequenced in a study of blood T cell repertoires in COVID-19. Assay: immunoSEQ multiplex PCR; the TCRdb copy retains only in-frame clones and omits some. The table lists about 160,000 clones, about 83% of them singletons. The source material was peripheral blood. Every receptor here comes from a man aged 70 or older who had recovered from COVID-19.

The V and J genes are TRBV19 and TRBJ1-4, with D possibly matching TRBD1 (6 bases). CDR3 size: 13 residues. CDR1 is LNHDA, CDR2 SQIVND, per germline (reference sequence). The V gene lost 6 bases and the J gene lost 6 bases, with 11 bases spanning the gap. CDR3 sequence reads: CASSPGQYEKLFF. The CDR3 nucleotides are TGTGCCAGTAGCCCGGGACAATATGAAAAACTGTTTTTT.

This clone turned up a few times. The rearrangement uses TRBV14 and TRBJ2-6, with 9 positions matching TRBD2. The CDR3 is 20 residues long. V was pared by 4 bases and J by 0 bases, with 13 bases of the junction left unmatched. Germline V gene sequence: CDR1 SGHDN, CDR2 FVKESK. CDR3 nucleotide sequence: TGTGCCAGCAGCCTTCTTCTGGCTAGCGGGACGAGCTCTGGGGCCAACGTCCTGACTTTC. Protein product: CASSLLLASGTSSGANVLTF.

This clone appeared a single time. The chain uses TRBV5-6 and TRBJ2-3, with D perhaps TRBD2 (6 bases). Germline V gene lookup returns CDR1 SGHDT and CDR2 YYEEEE. V was shortened by 1 base and J by 3 bases, with 9 bases between the two germline ends. The CDR3 length is 14 residues. CDR3 nucleotides: TGTGCCAGCAGCTTGCTAGCGAATACAGATACGCAGTATTTT. Protein: CASSLLANTDTQYF.

The genes are TRBV10-3 and TRBJ2-3; D is perhaps TRBD2 (5 bases). CDR1 and CDR2 (germline): ENHRY, SYGVKD. The CDR3 has 15 residues. Trimming stripped 3 bases from V and 5 bases from J, with 15 bases between. The CDR3: CAISEEGRAIDTQYF. CDR3 DNA: TGTGCCATCAGTGAAGAAGGGCGGGCCATAGATACGCAGTATTTT.

The V gene is TRBV27, the J gene TRBJ2-1; TRBD1 agrees at 10 bases. J was trimmed by 5 bases and V by 4 bases; bases with no gene match: 8. The CDR3 runs 16 residues. Germline lookup yields CDR1 MNHEY and CDR2 SMNVEV (reference sequence). CDR3 amino acids: CASSSNRDRGNNEQFF. The CDR3 DNA reads as TGTGCCAGCAGTTCGAACCGGGACAGGGGTAACAATGAGCAGTTCTTC.

The rearrangement links TRBV2 to TRBJ2-2, with 8 bases that match TRBD2. CDR1 and CDR2 from the germline V gene are SNHLY and FYNNEI. This CDR3 region has 16 residues. The ends lost 3 bases at V and 6 bases at J; junction bases unmatched: 9. This CDR3 is CASSEWAGGGAGELFF. CDR3 in DNA: TGTGCCAGCAGTGAGTGGGCGGGAGGCGGAGCCGGGGAGCTGTTTTTT.

This chain uses TRBV2 with TRBJ1-4; D is possibly TRBD1 (5 bases). The V gene's germline CDR1 is SNHLY and CDR2 FYNNEI. The V gene lost 1 base and the J gene lost 5 bases, with 8 bases spanning the gap. The CDR3 runs 14 residues. The CDR3 bases are TGTGCCAGCAGTGAAGGGGAGGGGAATGAAAAACTGTTTTTT. The encoded protein is CASSEGEGNEKLFF.

This chain uses TRBV4-3 with TRBJ2-7, with TRBD1 identical over 8 bases. The CDR3 is 14 amino acids. J was trimmed by 6 bases and V by 0 bases; bases with no gene match: 4. Germline V lookup: CDR1 LGHNA, CDR2 YSLEER. The CDR3 DNA follows: TGCGCCAGCAGCCAAGACAGGGGGCTTGGCGAGCAGTACTTC. This codes for CASSQDRGLGEQYF.

This rearrangement joins TRBV5-1 to TRBJ1-2; 9 bases line up with TRBD1. Trimming removed 4 bases from V and 2 bases from J; junction bases left unmatched: 3. The CDR3 runs 14 residues. Germline-derived CDR1 and CDR2 are SGHRS and YFSETQ. The CDR3 DNA reads as TGCGCCAGCAGCGCCGGGACAGGGAACTATGGCTACACCTTC. This gives the protein CASSAGTGNYGYTF. Complete variable domain (other parts from reference TRBV5-1 and TRBJ1-2): KAGVTQTPRYLIKTRGQQVTLSCSPISGHRSVSWYQQTPGQGLQFLFEYFSETQRNKGNFPGRFSGRQFSNSRSEMNVSTLELGDSALYLCASSAGTGNYGYTFGSGTRLTVV.

The gene calls are TRBV5-5 and TRBJ2-3, with no clear D. Germline V lookup: CDR1 SGHKS, CDR2 YYEKEE (reference sequence). This CDR3 comprises 13 residues. V was cut by 0 bases and J by 5 bases, with 7 bases left in between. CDR3 nucleotide sequence: TGTGCCAGCAGCTTGGCGTCGGGAGATACGCAGTATTTT. This codes for CASSLASGDTQYF.

This clone was observed a single time. V usage is TRBV11-3 and J usage is TRBJ2-1; 7 bases are a match to TRBD2. This CDR3 has 13 residues. Germline V gives CDR1 SGHNT, CDR2 YENEEA. V lost 5 bases and J lost 4; bases outside the gene matches: 2. DNA for the CDR3: TGTGCCAGCAGCCGGGGACTATACAATGAGCAGTTCTTC. It specifies CASSRGLYNEQFF.

This chain connects TRBV28 to TRBJ2-1, with TRBD2 matching over 7 bases. The CDR3 is 16 residues long. Unmatched junction bases numbered 15, after V lost 6 bases and J lost 7 bases. Per the germline V gene, CDR1 is MDHEN and CDR2 is SYDVKM. The CDR3: CASRHSSGPLGNEQFF. The CDR3 nucleotides read TGTGCCAGCAGACATTCTAGCGGCCCTTTGGGGAATGAGCAGTTCTTC.

The chain has TRBV5-6 and TRBJ2-3, with D possibly TRBD2 on 5 matching bases. CDR1 and CDR2 from the germline V gene are SGHDT and YYEEEE. V lost 4 bases to trimming and J lost 5 bases, with 8 bases between them. The CDR3 consists of 12 residues. This CDR3 reads CASSEREDTQYF. Here the CDR3 DNA reads TGTGCCAGCAGCGAGAGGGAAGATACGCAGTATTTT.

The chain links TRBV28 to TRBJ1-1, with unresolved D. This CDR3 region has 13 residues. Germline V CDR1 and CDR2: MDHEN, SYDVKM. Trimming removed 1 base at V and 1 base at J, with 4 bases between. DNA of the CDR3: TGTGCCAGCAGTTTATCCCGGAACACTGAAGCTTTCTTT. Its protein is CASSLSRNTEAFF.

This chain joins TRBV20-1 and TRBJ2-3; TRBD2 aligns across 8 bases. The CDR3 runs to 17 residues. Germline assignment: CDR1 DFQATT and CDR2 SNEGSKA (reference sequence). V shed 4 bases, J shed 1 base, and the junction held 13 bases outside the gene matches. CDR3 bases: TGCAGTGCTACTGACGGAGATTTGACTAGCGGCACAGATACGCAGTATTTT. Amino acids: CSATDGDLTSGTDTQYF.

This chain joins TRBV11-3 and TRBJ2-2, with D perhaps matching TRBD1 (6 bases). CDR3 size: 15 residues. Germline-derived CDR1 and CDR2 are SGHNT and YENEEA. Between the trimmed V and J ends, which lost 5 bases and 4 bases, there was a span of 14 bases. CDR3 DNA sequence: TGTGCCAGCAGCCCTACCGGGACATCCACCGGGGAGCTGTTTTTT. Translated, it gives CASSPTGTSTGELFF.

The chain links TRBV5-1 to TRBJ2-2, with 8 bases fitting TRBD2. The CDR3 has 17 amino acids. Trimming cost V 6 bases and J 4 bases; bases outside gene matches: 14. Germline V gene sequence: CDR1 SGHRS, CDR2 YFSETQ. This CDR3 is CASTSFGREEVTGELFF. In DNA, the CDR3 is TGCGCCAGCACCTCTTTTGGGCGGGAGGAAGTCACCGGGGAGCTGTTTTTT.

The chain links TRBV18 to TRBJ2-7, with 7 bases identical to TRBD1. With V trimmed by 6 bases and J by 0 bases, 11 bases remained unmatched. The CDR3 consists of 16 residues. The germline CDR1 and CDR2 sequences are KGHSH and LQKENI. The CDR3, as DNA: TGTGCCAGCTCGCCTCGGGACAGCCAACCCTCCTACGAGCAGTACTTC. Protein sequence: CASSPRDSQPSYEQYF.

The rearrangement links TRBV6-5 to TRBJ2-7, with a possible D match to TRBD2 (5 bases). Germline CDR1 reads MNHEY; CDR2 reads SVGAGI. V was shortened by 2 bases and J by 3 bases, with 17 bases between the two germline ends. The CDR3 has 16 residues. CDR3: CASSYQEPRGLYEQYF. Here the CDR3 DNA reads TGTGCCAGCAGTTACCAAGAACCACGAGGGCTCTACGAGCAGTACTTC.

This rearrangement joins TRBV28 to TRBJ2-7; tentatively, D is TRBD1 (7 bases). The CDR3 consists of 15 residues. Germline CDR1 and CDR2: MDHEN and SYDVKM. Trimming cost V 3 bases and J 1 base, with 13 bases left between them. In DNA, the CDR3 is TGTGCCAGCAGTTTGACTAGACAGGGATCCTACGAGCAGTACTTC. Its protein product is CASSLTRQGSYEQYF.

The rearrangement uses TRBV7-6 and TRBJ2-1, with D possibly TRBD2 on 5 matching bases. V was cut by 0 bases and J by 4 bases, with 13 bases left in between. Looked up from germline, CDR1 is SGHVS and CDR2 is FNYEAQ. This CDR3 is 16 amino acids long. CDR3 nucleotide sequence: TGTGCCAGCAGCTTAGCAGGAGCGGTAGGATACAATGAGCAGTTCTTC. Translating it yields CASSLAGAVGYNEQFF.

The chain uses TRBV28 and TRBJ2-3; the D gene is possibly TRBD2 (6 bases). The length of the CDR3 is 15 residues. V shed 8 bases and J shed 0 bases, with 15 bases lying between them. Germline CDR1 is MDHEN and CDR2 is SYDVKM. CDR3 residues: CASGWSGTSTDTQYF. The CDR3 coding sequence is TGTGCCAGCGGTTGGTCAGGGACTAGCACAGATACGCAGTATTTT.

The chain is built from TRBV30 and TRBJ1-4; a possible D gene is TRBD1 (6 bases). The CDR3 is made up of 14 amino acids. Deletions cut 1 base from V and 7 bases from J, with 13 bases between. In germline, CDR1 is GTSNPN, CDR2 SVGIG (reference sequence). The CDR3 loop is CAWSEGQYGEKLFF. In DNA, the CDR3 is TGTGCCTGGAGTGAAGGACAGTATGGTGAAAAACTGTTTTTT.

The chain is built from TRBV2 and TRBJ2-1, with 7 bases lining up with TRBD2. There are 15 residues in the CDR3. The germline V gene encodes CDR1 SNHLY and CDR2 FYNNEI. The V gene end was trimmed by 6 bases and the J gene end by 4 bases; junction bases not matched to a gene: 9. This CDR3 reads CASRTSHGGYNEQFF. In DNA, the CDR3 is TGTGCCAGCAGAACCTCTCACGGGGGGTACAATGAGCAGTTCTTC.

The chain has TRBV3-1 (or the pseudogene TRBV3-2) and TRBJ1-6; D not certain. The germline V and J ends were trimmed by 0 bases and 6 bases, with 21 bases remaining between them. The CDR3 spans 19 residues. Germline assignment: CDR1 LGHDT and CDR2 YNNKEL (reference sequence). CDR3 nucleotide sequence: TGTGCCAGCAGCCAAGATCTCGACCGGCGGGGAGGCGGTAATTCACCCCTCCACTTT. It yields the protein CASSQDLDRRGGGNSPLHF.